Listed below are T cell receptor beta chains from one sample, sequenced in a study of T cells in Graves' hyperthyroidism and ophthalmopathy. TCRdb processed the multiplex PCR reads anew with MiXCR; each CDR3 protein has one entry. The table shows approximately 600,000 distinct CDR3 sequences, with over 12% occurring only once. Sequenced input: blood. Receptors were obtained from a woman in her thirties or forties with Graves' ophthalmopathy. CDR3s include the opening cysteine and the closing phenylalanine or tryptophan. D genes are given only for firm matches. Clone size, where shown, is once, few, many, or a class for clones that have expanded.

>TRBD2|many|TRBV28|TRBJ2-5
TGTGCCAGCAGTTCTAGCGGGGTCCTCGGGACCCAGTACTTC
CASSSSGVLGTQYF
>NA|once|TRBV28|TRBJ2-2
TGTGCCAGCCTGGGGCTAGCTACCGGGGAGCTGTTTTTT
CASLGLATGELFF
>NA|many|TRBV12-3/TRBV12-4|TRBJ2-5
TGTGCCAGCAGCGATCTGACCGCCGCCCCCGAGACCCAGTACTTC
CASSDLTAAPETQYF
>TRBD1|NA|TRBV15|TRBJ1-1
TGTGCCACCAGCAGAGATAGCGAGCGCGGGACAGGGAACACTGAAGCTTTCTTT
CATSRDSERGTGNTEAFF
>TRBD2|many|TRBV6-2/TRBV6-3|TRBJ2-5
TGTGCCAGCAGGTATAGGGCCCCACCTAGCGGATCGTACCAAGAGACCCAGTACTTC
CASRYRAPPSGSYQETQYF
>NA|NA|TRBV7-8|TRBJ2-7
TGTGCCAGCAGCTTAGACCTATCACCCTACGAGCAGTACTTC
CASSLDLSPYEQYF
>NA|many|TRBV12-3/TRBV12-4|TRBJ2-7
TGTGCCAGCAGTTTAGGTCTAACTGTCTCCTACGAGCAGTACTTC
CASSLGLTVSYEQYF
>NA|many|TRBV4-1|TRBJ2-7
TGCGCCAGCAGCCAAGATAGACATAAGACCTACGAGCAGTACTTC
CASSQDRHKTYEQYF
>NA|many|TRBV7-2|TRBJ2-5
TGTGCCAGCAGCTTAGTTCCCAGGGGCGGGGGAGAGACCCAGTACTTC
CASSLVPRGGGETQYF
>NA|many|TRBV12-3/TRBV12-4|TRBJ2-2
TGTGCCAGCAGCCGACGGACCGGGGAGCTGTTTTTT
CASSRRTGELFF
>NA|many|TRBV6-1|TRBJ2-2
TGTGCCAGCAGTCCAGCGGTGGGCACCGGGGAGCTGTTTTTT
CASSPAVGTGELFF
>TRBD1|few|TRBV12-3/TRBV12-4|TRBJ1-2
TGTGCCAGCAGACAGGGGACCATACCAAACTATGGCTACACCTTC
CASRQGTIPNYGYTF
>NA|many|TRBV28|TRBJ1-2
TGTGCCAGCACTACCGGGACGTTCGTAGAAGGCTACACCTTC
CASTTGTFVEGYTF
>NA|many|TRBV7-8|TRBJ1-1
TGTGCCAGCAGCTTAGAGATTACGAACACTGAAGCTTTCTTT
CASSLEITNTEAFF
>NA|NA|TRBV3-1|TRBJ2-5
TGTGCCAGCAGCCCCGCTTTGGACGGCGAGACCCAGTACTTC
CASSPALDGETQYF
>NA|NA|TRBV9|TRBJ2-2
TGTGCCAGCAGCGTAGCTACAGTTTTAGCGAACACCGGGGAGCTGTTTTTT
CASSVATVLANTGELFF
>NA|many|TRBV28|TRBJ2-4
TGTGCCAGCAGGATCGGGGTTGGGGCCAAAAACATTCAGTACTTC
CASRIGVGAKNIQYF
>NA|many|TRBV6-5|TRBJ1-2
TGTGCCAGCAGTTACCTCGGAGGGAATGGCTACACCTTC
CASSYLGGNGYTF
>NA|few|TRBV29-1|TRBJ2-5
TGCAGCGGGGAGCTCCAAGAGACCCAGTACTTC
CSGELQETQYF
>TRBD2|NA|TRBV6-5|TRBJ2-5
TGTGCCAGCAGTTTATATAGCGGGGAGACCTGGTACTTC
CASSLYSGETWYF
>TRBD2|many|TRBV7-9|TRBJ2-5
TGTGCCAGCAGCTGGACTAGCGAAGAGACCCAGTACTTC
CASSWTSEETQYF
>TRBD1|many|TRBV30|TRBJ2-7
TGTGCCTGCGGGACAGGGGTTTCCTACGAGCAGTACTTC
CACGTGVSYEQYF
>NA|few|TRBV9|TRBJ2-7
TGTGCCAGCAGCGTAGCCCCTAGCACCTACGAGCAGTACTTC
CASSVAPSTYEQYF
>NA|many|TRBV5-1|TRBJ1-2
TGCGCCAGCAGCACCTATGGGGGCGATGGCTACACCTTC
CASSTYGGDGYTF
>NA|many|TRBV6-1|TRBJ1-1
TGTGCCAGCATAGGCAGGGAACTGAACACTGAAGCTTTCTTT
CASIGRELNTEAFF
>NA|many|TRBV19|TRBJ1-3
TGTGCCAGTAGTATTTCGGCTCGAAACACCATATATTTT
CASSISARNTIYF
>NA|few|TRBV19|TRBJ2-7
TGTGCCAGTAGTATGAACACCTTTGCATCCTACGAGCAGTACTTC
CASSMNTFASYEQYF
>NA|many|TRBV12-3/TRBV12-4|TRBJ2-7
TGTGCCAGCAGCCCGACTACTGCGGGCGAGCAGTACTTC
CASSPTTAGEQYF
>NA|few|TRBV18|TRBJ2-7
TGTGCCAGCTCACCACGGGCGGGCTCCTACGAGCAGTACTTC
CASSPRAGSYEQYF
>TRBD2|NA|TRBV20-1|TRBJ2-7
TGCAGTGCCCGGGCTAGCGGAGCCGAAGTGAGGAAGCAGTACTTC
CSARASGAEVRKQYF
>TRBD2|NA|TRBV12-3/TRBV12-4|TRBJ2-5
TGTGCCAGCAGACTTAGCGGGTCGGGTGAGACCCAGTACTTC
CASRLSGSGETQYF
>TRBD1|many|TRBV20-1|TRBJ2-5
TGCAGTGCTAAAGAGGGGACAGCTGGGAAAGAGACCCAGTACTTC
CSAKEGTAGKETQYF
>NA|many|TRBV25-1|TRBJ2-7
TGTGCCACCCCGGGAACAGCCCCTCCGCAGTACTTC
CATPGTAPPQYF
>TRBD2|many|TRBV28|TRBJ2-7
TGTGCCAGCAGCTCCCCGGGGAGGGTACATTCCTACGAGCAGTACTTC
CASSSPGRVHSYEQYF
>NA|NA|TRBV12-3/TRBV12-4|TRBJ1-1
TGTGCCAGCAGGACCCAGCGAAGGGGATACACTGAAGCTTTCTTT
CASRTQRRGYTEAFF
>NA|many|TRBV4-3|TRBJ2-7
TGCGCCAGCAGCCAAGATAGGAGTCGTCCCTACGAGCAGTACTTC
CASSQDRSRPYEQYF
>NA|many|TRBV28|TRBJ1-5
TGTGCCAGCAGTTTATGGGGGAGGCCAAATCAGCCCCAGCATTTT
CASSLWGRPNQPQHF
>TRBD2|many|TRBV30|TRBJ2-7
TGTGCCTGGAGTGTAACGGGCGGGAGCGAGCAGTACTTC
CAWSVTGGSEQYF
>NA|many|TRBV29-1|TRBJ1-1
TGCAGCGGGGGACATCAAAACACTGAAGCTTTCTTT
CSGGHQNTEAFF
>NA|many|TRBV6-5|TRBJ2-5
TGTGCCAGCAGCCGGGCTAGCGAAGAGACCCAGTACTTC
CASSRASEETQYF
>TRBD1|many|TRBV6-5|TRBJ2-7
TGTGCCAGCAGTTACTCGTCCCAGGGGGTCCACGAGCAGTACTTC
CASSYSSQGVHEQYF
>TRBD1|many|TRBV10-3|TRBJ2-4
TGTGCCATCAGTGAGTACTGGGACAGTACTGTCTCAGCCAAAAACATTCAGTACTTC
CAISEYWDSTVSAKNIQYF
>TRBD2|NA|TRBV9|TRBJ2-7
TGTGCCAGCAGCGTAGGGACTAGCGGGCTGTACGAGCAGTACTTC
CASSVGTSGLYEQYF
>TRBD2|many|TRBV29-1|TRBJ2-7
TGCAGCGTTGAAGATAGGACGGGAGGTCTGACCGAGCAGTACTTC
CSVEDRTGGLTEQYF
>TRBD1|NA|TRBV7-2|TRBJ2-4
TGTGCCAGCAGCTCCACGACAGGGGACATTCAGTACTTC
CASSSTTGDIQYF
>NA|many|TRBV4-3|TRBJ1-2
TGCGCCAGCAGCCAAGGAGAGACGGAGCTCTATGGCTACACCTTC
CASSQGETELYGYTF
>TRBD1|many|TRBV12-3/TRBV12-4|TRBJ1-2
TGTGCCAGCACCATTATCGGGACAGGGGTCTATGGCTACACCTTC
CASTIIGTGVYGYTF
>NA|many|TRBV20-1|TRBJ1-3
TGCAGTGCTAGACGATTGGGTAGGGCCTCTGGAAACACCATATATTTT
CSARRLGRASGNTIYF
>NA|NA|TRBV19|TRBJ1-1
TGTGCCAGTGCCCCAGGTAGGGCGTTAATGAACACTGAAGCTTTCTTT
CASAPGRALMNTEAFF
>TRBD2|many|TRBV11-2|TRBJ2-7
TGTGCCAGCAGCCAAACTAGCGCAAGCTCCTACGAGCAGTACTTC
CASSQTSASSYEQYF
>NA|many|TRBV6-2/TRBV6-3|TRBJ1-1
TGTGCCAGCTGGGGCTTTAACACTGAAGCTTTCTTT
CASWGFNTEAFF
>NA|NA|TRBV9|TRBJ1-1
TGTGCCAGCAGCCCCCGTGTTCTCCCCATGAACACTGAAGCTTTCTTT
CASSPRVLPMNTEAFF
>TRBD1|many|TRBV10-3|TRBJ1-2
TGTGCCATCAGTCCCAAGGAACAGGGGGCAAATAACTATGGCTACACCTTC
CAISPKEQGANNYGYTF
>NA|many|TRBV12-3/TRBV12-4|TRBJ2-2
TGTGCCAGCAGTTTTGGGTCGCCAGTGAACACCGGGGAGCTGTTTTTT
CASSFGSPVNTGELFF
>TRBD1|many|TRBV6-2/TRBV6-3|TRBJ2-7
TGTGCCAGCAGTTACGAAGGACAGGGGGTCTACGAGCAGTACTTC
CASSYEGQGVYEQYF